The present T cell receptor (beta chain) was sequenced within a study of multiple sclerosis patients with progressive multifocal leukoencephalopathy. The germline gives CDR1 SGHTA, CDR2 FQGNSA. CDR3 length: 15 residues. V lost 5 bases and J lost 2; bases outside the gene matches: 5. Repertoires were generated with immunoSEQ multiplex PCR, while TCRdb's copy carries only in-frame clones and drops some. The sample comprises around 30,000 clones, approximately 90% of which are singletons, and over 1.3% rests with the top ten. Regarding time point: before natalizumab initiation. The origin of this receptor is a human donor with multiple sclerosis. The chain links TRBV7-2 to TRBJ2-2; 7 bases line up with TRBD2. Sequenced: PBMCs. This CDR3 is CASSPLAKNTGELFF. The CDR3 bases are TGTGCCAGCAGCCCACTAGCGAAAAACACCGGGGAGCTGTTTTTT.